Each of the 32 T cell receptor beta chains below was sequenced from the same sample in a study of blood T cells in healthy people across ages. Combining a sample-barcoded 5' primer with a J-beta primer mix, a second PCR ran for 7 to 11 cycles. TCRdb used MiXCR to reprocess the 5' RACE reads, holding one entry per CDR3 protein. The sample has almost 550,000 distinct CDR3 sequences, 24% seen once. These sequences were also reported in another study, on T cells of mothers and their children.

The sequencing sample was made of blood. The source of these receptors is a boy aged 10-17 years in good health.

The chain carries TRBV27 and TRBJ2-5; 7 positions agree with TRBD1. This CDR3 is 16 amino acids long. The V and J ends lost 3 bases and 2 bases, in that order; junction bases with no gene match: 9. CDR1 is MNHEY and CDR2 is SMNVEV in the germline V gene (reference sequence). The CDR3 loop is CASSFDHRGLQETQYF. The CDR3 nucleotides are TGTGCCAGCAGTTTCGATCACAGGGGATTACAAGAGACCCAGTACTTC.

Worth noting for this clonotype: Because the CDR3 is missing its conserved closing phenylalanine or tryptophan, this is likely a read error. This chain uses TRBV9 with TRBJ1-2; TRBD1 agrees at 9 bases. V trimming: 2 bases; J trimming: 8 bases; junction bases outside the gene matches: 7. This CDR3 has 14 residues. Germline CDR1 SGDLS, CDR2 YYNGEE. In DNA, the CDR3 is TGTGCCAGCAGCGTTGGGGGACAGGGCGGAGGCTACACCCTC. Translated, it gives CASSVGGQGGGYTL.

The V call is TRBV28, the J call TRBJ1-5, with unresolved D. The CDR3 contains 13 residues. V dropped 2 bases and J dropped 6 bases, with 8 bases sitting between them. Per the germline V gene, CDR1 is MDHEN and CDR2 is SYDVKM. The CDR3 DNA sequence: TGTGCCAGCAGTTTAGCGGAATTTCAGCCCCAGCATTTT. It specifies CASSLAEFQPQHF.

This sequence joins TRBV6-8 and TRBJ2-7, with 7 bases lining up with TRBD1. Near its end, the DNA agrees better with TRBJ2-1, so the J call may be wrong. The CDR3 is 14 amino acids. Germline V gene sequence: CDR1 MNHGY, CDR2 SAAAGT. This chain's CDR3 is CARTGTVRSGEQFF. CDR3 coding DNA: TGTGCCAGAACCGGGACAGTCCGATCGGGGGAGCAGTTCTTC.

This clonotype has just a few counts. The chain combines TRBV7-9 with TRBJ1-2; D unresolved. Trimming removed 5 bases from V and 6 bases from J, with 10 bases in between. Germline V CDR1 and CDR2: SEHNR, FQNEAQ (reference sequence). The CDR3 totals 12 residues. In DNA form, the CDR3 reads TGTGCCAGCAGCCCTCAGACGGATGGCTACACCTTC. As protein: CASSPQTDGYTF. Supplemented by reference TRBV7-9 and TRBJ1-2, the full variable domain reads DTGVSQNPRHKITKRGQNVTFRCDPISEHNRLYWYRQTLGQGPEFLTYFQNEAQLEKSRLLSDRFSAERPKGSFSTLEIQRTEQGDSAMYLCASSPQTDGYTFGSGTRLTVV.

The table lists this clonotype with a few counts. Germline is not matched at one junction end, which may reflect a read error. In nucleotides, the CDR3 is TGTGCCGGCTCACCTGGAGAGACCCAGTACTTC. Translation gives CAGSPGETQYF. The gene calls are TRBV18 and TRBJ2-5; D remains ambiguous. This CDR3 is 11 amino acids long. CDR1 and CDR2 (germline): KGHSH, LQKENI.

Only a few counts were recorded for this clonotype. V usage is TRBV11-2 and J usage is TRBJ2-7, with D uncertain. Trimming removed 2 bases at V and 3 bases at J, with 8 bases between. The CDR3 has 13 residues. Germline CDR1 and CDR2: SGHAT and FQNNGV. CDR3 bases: TGTGCCAGCAGCTTATACACACACTACGAGCAGTACTTC. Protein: CASSLYTHYEQYF. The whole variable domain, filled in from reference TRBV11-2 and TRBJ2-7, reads EAGVAQSPRYKIIEKRQSVAFWCNPISGHATLYWYQQILGQGPKLLIQFQNNGVVDDSQLPKDRFSAERLKGVDSTLKIQPAKLEDSAVYLCASSLYTHYEQYFGPGTRLTVT.

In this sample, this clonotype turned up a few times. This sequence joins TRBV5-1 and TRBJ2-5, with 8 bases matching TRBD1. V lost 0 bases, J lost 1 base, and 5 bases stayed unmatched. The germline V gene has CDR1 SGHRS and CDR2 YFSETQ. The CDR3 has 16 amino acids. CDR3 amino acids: CASSLGGQVTQETQYF. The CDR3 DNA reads TGCGCCAGCAGCTTGGGGGGACAGGTAACCCAAGAGACCCAGTACTTC. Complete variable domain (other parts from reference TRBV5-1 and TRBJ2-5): KAGVTQTPRYLIKTRGQQVTLSCSPISGHRSVSWYQQTPGQGLQFLFEYFSETQRNKGNFPGRFSGRQFSNSRSEMNVSTLELGDSALYLCASSLGGQVTQETQYFGPGTRLLVL.

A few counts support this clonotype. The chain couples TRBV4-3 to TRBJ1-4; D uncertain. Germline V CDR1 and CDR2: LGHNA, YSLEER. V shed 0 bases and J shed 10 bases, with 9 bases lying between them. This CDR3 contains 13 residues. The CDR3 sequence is CASSQDARIKLFF. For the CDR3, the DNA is TGCGCCAGCAGCCAAGATGCCAGGATAAAACTGTTTTTT.

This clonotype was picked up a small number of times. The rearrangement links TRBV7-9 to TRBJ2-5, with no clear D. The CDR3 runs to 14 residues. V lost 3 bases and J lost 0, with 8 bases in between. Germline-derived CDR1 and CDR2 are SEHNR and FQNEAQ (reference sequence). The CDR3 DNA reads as TGTGCCAGCAGCTTTGGTTACAACCAAGAGACCCAGTACTTC. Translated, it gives CASSFGYNQETQYF. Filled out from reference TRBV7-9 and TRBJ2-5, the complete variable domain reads DTGVSQNPRHKITKRGQNVTFRCDPISEHNRLYWYRQTLGQGPEFLTYFQNEAQLEKSRLLSDRFSAERPKGSFSTLEIQRTEQGDSAMYLCASSFGYNQETQYFGPGTRLLVL.

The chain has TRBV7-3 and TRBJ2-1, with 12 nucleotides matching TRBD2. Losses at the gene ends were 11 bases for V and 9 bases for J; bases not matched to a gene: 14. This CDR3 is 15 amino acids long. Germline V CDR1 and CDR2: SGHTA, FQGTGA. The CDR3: CAGRTSGTYCGEQFF. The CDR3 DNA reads TGTGCCGGACGGACTAGCGGGACCTATTGCGGTGAGCAGTTCTTC.

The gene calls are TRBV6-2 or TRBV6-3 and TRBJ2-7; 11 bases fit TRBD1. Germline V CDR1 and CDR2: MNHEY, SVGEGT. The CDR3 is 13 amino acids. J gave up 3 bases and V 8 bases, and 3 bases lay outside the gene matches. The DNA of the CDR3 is TGTGCCAGCCCGGGGACAGGGGGCTACGAGCAGTACTTC. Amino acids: CASPGTGGYEQYF.

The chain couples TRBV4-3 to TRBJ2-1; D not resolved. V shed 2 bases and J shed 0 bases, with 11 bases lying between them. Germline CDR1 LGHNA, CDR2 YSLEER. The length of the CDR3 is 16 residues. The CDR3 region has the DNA TGCGCCAGCAGCCAAAATACAGAGATCTCCTACAATGAGCAGTTCTTC. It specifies CASSQNTEISYNEQFF.

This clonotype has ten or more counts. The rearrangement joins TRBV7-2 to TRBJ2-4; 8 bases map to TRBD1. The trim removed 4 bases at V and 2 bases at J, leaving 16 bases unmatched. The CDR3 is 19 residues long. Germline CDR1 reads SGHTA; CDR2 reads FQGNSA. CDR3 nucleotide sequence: TGTGCCAGCAGCTCCCTGCCGGATGGACAGGGCGAGTCCAAAAACATTCAGTACTTC. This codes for CASSSLPDGQGESKNIQYF.

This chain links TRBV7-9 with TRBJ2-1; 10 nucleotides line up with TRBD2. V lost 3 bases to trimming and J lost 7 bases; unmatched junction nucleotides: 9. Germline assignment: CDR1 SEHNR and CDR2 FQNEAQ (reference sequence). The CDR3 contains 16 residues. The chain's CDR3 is CASSFRGTSEVNEQFF. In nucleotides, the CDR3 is TGTGCCAGCAGCTTTCGCGGGACTAGCGAGGTAAATGAGCAGTTCTTC.

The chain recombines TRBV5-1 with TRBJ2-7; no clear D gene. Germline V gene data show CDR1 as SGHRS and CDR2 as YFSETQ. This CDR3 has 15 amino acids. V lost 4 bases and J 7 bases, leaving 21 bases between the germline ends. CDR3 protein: CASSTLAPGKTEQYF. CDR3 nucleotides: TGCGCCAGCAGCACCCTGGCCCCCGGAAAAACAGAGCAGTACTTC. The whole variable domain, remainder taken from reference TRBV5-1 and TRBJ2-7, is KAGVTQTPRYLIKTRGQQVTLSCSPISGHRSVSWYQQTPGQGLQFLFEYFSETQRNKGNFPGRFSGRQFSNSRSEMNVSTLELGDSALYLCASSTLAPGKTEQYFGPGTRLTVT.

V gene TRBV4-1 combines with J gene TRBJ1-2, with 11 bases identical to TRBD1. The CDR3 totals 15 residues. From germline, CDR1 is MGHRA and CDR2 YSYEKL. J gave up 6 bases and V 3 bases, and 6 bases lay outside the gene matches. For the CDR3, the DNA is TGCGCCAGCAGCCAGGACAGGGGGCGGGAAAATGGCTACACCTTC. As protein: CASSQDRGRENGYTF.

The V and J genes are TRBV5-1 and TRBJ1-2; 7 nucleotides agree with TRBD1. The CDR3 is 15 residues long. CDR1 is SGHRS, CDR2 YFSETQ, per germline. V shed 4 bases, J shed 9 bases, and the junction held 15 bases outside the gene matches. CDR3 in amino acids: CASSPRGQVQDRYTF. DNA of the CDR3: TGCGCCAGCAGCCCAAGAGGACAGGTCCAAGATCGCTACACCTTC.

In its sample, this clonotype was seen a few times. As DNA, the CDR3 is TGTGCCATCAGGTCGCCACAGACTAGCTCCTACAATGAGCAGTTCTTC. It translates to CAIRSPQTSSYNEQFF. The chain is built from TRBV10-3 and TRBJ2-1; possible D gene TRBD2, 6 bases. Trimming stripped 6 bases from V and 0 bases from J, with 15 bases between. The CDR3 length is 16 residues. Germline V gene sequence: CDR1 ENHRY, CDR2 SYGVKD.

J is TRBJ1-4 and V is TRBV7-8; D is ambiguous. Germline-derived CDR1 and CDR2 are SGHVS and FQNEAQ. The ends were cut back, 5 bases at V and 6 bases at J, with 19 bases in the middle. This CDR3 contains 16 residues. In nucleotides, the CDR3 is TGTGCCAGCAGCCGCGACGGGGTTCGGAGGGATGAAAAACTGTTTTTT. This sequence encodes CASSRDGVRRDEKLFF.

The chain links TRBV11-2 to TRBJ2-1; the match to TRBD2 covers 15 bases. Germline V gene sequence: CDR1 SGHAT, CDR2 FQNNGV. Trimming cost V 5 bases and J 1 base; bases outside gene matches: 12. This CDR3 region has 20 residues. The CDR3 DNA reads TGTGCCAGCAGCCTTGGGACTAGCGGGAGGAAGCCGAGGTCCTACAATGAGCAGTTCTTC. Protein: CASSLGTSGRKPRSYNEQFF.

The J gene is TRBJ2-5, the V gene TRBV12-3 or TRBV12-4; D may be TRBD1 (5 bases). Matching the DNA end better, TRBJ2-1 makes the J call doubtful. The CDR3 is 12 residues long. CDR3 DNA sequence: TGTGCCAGCAGTTTAGAAGGGGTTGAGCAGTTCTTC. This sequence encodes CASSLEGVEQFF.

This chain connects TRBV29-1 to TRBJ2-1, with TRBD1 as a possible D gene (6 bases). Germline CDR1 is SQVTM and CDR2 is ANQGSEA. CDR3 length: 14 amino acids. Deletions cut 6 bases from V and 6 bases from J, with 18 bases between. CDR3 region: CSVLGTKVSNEQFF. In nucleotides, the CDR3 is TGCAGCGTCCTCGGGACAAAGGTGTCCAATGAGCAGTTCTTC.

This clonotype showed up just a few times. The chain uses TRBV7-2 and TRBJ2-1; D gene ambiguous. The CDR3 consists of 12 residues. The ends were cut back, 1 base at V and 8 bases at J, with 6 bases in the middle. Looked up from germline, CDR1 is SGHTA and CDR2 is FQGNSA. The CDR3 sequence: CASSLGPYEQFF. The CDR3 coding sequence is TGTGCCAGCAGCTTAGGCCCATATGAGCAGTTCTTC. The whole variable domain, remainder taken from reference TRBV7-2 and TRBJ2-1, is GAGVSQSPSNKVTEKGKDVELRCDPISGHTALYWYRQSLGQGLEFLIYFQGNSAPDKSGLPSDRFSAERTGGSVSTLTIQRTQQEDSAVYLCASSLGPYEQFFGPGTRLTVL.

CDR3 DNA: TGTGCCAGCTCACCGACGACAGGTCTAGCGGGAAACACCATATATTTT. The encoded protein is CASSPTTGLAGNTIYF. The chain employs TRBV18 and TRBJ1-3; tentative D call: TRBD1 (6 bases). This CDR3 has 16 residues. The germline CDR1 and CDR2 sequences are KGHSH and LQKENI. Trimming took off 3 bases at V and 4 bases at J, with 16 bases between the two ends.

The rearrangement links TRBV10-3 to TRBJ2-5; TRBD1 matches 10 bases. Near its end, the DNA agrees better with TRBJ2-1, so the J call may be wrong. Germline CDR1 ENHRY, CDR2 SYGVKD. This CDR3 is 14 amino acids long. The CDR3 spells CAISPGQGSNEQFF. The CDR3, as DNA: TGTGCCATCAGTCCGGGACAGGGGTCAAATGAGCAGTTCTTC.

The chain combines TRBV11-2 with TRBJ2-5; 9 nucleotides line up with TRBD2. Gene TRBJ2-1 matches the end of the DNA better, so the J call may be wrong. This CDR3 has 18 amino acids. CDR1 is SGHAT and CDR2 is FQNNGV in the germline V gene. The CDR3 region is CASSLEGSGSNTYNEQFF. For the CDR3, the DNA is TGTGCCAGCAGCTTAGAGGGTAGCGGGAGTAATACCTACAATGAGCAGTTCTTC.

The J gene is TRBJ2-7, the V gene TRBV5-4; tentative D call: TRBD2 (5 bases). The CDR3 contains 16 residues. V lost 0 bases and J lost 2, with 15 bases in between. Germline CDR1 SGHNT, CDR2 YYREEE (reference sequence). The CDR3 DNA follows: TGTGCCAGCAGCTTGGTCCCGGCTAGCAGGCCCTACGAGCAGTACTTC. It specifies CASSLVPASRPYEQYF.

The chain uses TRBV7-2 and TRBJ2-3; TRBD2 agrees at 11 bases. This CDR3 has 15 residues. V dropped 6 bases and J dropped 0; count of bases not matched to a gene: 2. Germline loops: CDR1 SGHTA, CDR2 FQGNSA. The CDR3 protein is CASRWTSGSTDTQYF. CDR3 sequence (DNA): TGTGCCAGCAGGTGGACTAGCGGGAGCACAGATACGCAGTATTTT.

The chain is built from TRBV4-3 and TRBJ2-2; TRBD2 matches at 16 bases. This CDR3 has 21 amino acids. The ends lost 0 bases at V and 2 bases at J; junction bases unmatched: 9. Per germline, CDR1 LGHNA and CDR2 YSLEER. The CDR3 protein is CASSQDHMGLAGGTNTGELFF. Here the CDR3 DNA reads TGCGCCAGCAGCCAAGATCATATGGGACTAGCGGGGGGGACTAACACCGGGGAGCTGTTTTTT.

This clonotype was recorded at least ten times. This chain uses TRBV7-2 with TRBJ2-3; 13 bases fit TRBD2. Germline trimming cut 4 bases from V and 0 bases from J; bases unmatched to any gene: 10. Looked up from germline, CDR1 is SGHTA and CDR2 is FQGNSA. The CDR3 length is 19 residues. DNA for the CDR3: TGTGCCAGCAGCTCTCCCACTAGCGGGGGGGGCCCTAGCACAGATACGCAGTATTTT. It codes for CASSSPTSGGGPSTDTQYF.

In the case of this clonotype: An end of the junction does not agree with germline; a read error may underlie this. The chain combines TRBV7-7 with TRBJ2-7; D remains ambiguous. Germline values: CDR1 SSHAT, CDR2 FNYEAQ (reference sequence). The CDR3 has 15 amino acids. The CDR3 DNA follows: TGTGCTAGCAGCCCGGGCCCCACCTACCTCTACGAGCAGTACTTC. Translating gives CASSPGPTYLYEQYF. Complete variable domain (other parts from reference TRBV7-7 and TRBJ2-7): GAGVSQSPRYKVTKRGQDVTLRCDPISSHATLYWYQQALGQGPEFLTYFNYEAQPDKSGLPSDRFSAERPEGSISTLTIQRTEQRDSAMYRCASSPGPTYLYEQYFGPGTRLTVT.